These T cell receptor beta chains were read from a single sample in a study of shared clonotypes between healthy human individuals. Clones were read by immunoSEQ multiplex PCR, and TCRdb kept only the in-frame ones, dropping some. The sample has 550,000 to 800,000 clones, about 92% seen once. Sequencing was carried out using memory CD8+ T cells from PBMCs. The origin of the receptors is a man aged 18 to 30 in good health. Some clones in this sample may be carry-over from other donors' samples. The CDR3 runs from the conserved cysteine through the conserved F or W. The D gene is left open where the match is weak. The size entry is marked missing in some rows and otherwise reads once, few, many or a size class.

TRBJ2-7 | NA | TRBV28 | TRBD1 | CASSLLQGVLYEQYF | TGTGCCAGCAGTTTATTACAGGGGGTACTTTACGAGCAGTACTTC
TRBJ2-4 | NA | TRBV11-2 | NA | CASSLVGGNSGNIQYF | TGTGCCAGCAGCTTAGTCGGCGGGAACTCGGGAAACATTCAGTACTTC
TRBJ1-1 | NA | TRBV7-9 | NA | CASTPSSGATEAFF | TGTGCCAGCACCCCTTCATCAGGGGCCACTGAAGCTTTCTTT
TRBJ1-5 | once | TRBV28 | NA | CASSLRHRSQPQHF | TGTGCCAGCAGTCTCCGCCACCGGAGTCAGCCCCAGCATTTT
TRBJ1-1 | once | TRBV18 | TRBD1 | CASSPADRTGTEAFF | TGTGCCAGCTCACCCGCCGATAGGACAGGGACTGAAGCTTTCTTT
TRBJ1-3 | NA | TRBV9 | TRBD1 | CASSINRGLPADTIYF | TGTGCCAGCAGCATCAACAGGGGGCTGCCGGCGGACACCATATATTTT
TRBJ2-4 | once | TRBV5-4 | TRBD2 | CASSLELAAPAKNIQYF | TGTGCCAGCAGCTTGGAACTAGCGGCCCCAGCCAAAAACATTCAGTACTTC
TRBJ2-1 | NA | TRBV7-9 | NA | CASSLGPPHTRTNEQFF | TGTGCCAGCAGCTTAGGCCCTCCTCATACTAGGACTAATGAGCAGTTCTTC
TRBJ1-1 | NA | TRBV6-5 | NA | CASSYYTTGNTEAFF | TGTGCCAGCAGTTACTATACGACAGGGAACACTGAAGCTTTCTTT
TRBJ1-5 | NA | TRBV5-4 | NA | CASSLREDSGKPQHF | TGTGCCAGCAGCTTGCGGGAGGACAGCGGAAAGCCCCAGCATTTT